These 10 T cell receptor beta chains originate from one sample sequenced in a study of T and B cells in COVID-19 patients. Blood genomic DNA input for TRB amplification was 250-500 ng. TRB rearrangements were amplified by multiplex PCR with BIOMED2 TRB-A/B primers. MiXCR, run by TCRdb on the multiplex PCR reads, gives a single entry per CDR3 protein. This sample carries 7,000 to 10,000 distinct CDR3 sequences, approximately 30% of them seen once, and the ten largest clones take around 15%. The sample comprised blood. The receptors originated from a human donor with active COVID-19.

As for this clonotype: A much larger clonotype is one base distant, so this may be a read error. The chain uses TRBV29-1 and TRBJ1-2; TRBD1 aligns across 9 bases. The germline gives CDR1 SQVTM, CDR2 ANQGSEA. V shed 7 bases, J shed 10 bases, and the junction held 16 bases outside the gene matches. The length of the CDR3 is 14 residues. The CDR3 coding sequence is TGCAGCGCCAAACCACAGGGGGCGCTTCATGACTACACCTTC. Translating it yields CSAKPQGALHDYTF.

This clonotype was seen a handful of times. The chain employs TRBV7-9 and TRBJ1-6; D is uncertain. Germline lookup yields CDR1 SEHNR and CDR2 FQNEAQ (reference sequence). This CDR3 region has 12 residues. V was clipped by 5 bases and J by 11 bases, with 10 bases between them. CDR3 region: CASSRSSPPLHF. CDR3 nucleotides: TGTGCCAGCAGCCGCTCTAGTCCACCCCTCCACTTT.

This clonotype is medium-sized (0.01 to 0.1%) within its sample. The chain couples TRBV6-5 to TRBJ1-2, with unresolved D. The germline V gene has CDR1 MNHEY and CDR2 SVGAGI. The CDR3 length is 12 residues. V lost 6 bases and J lost 1, with 6 bases in between. CDR3 amino acids: CASSQDNYGYTF. The CDR3 DNA is TGTGCCAGCAGCCAGGATAACTATGGCTACACCTTC.

This clonotype was counted only a few times. The V and J genes are TRBV12-3 or TRBV12-4 and TRBJ2-1; D gene ambiguous. This CDR3 has 18 residues. V lost 0 bases, J lost 5 bases, and 20 bases lay in between. CDR3: CASSLATLQGRSDNEQFF. The CDR3 coding sequence is TGTGCCAGCAGTTTAGCGACCCTACAAGGCCGATCCGACAATGAGCAGTTCTTC.

The chain employs TRBV6-2 or TRBV6-3 and TRBJ1-1; D gene unclear. V was shortened by 6 bases and J by 1 base, with 12 bases between the two germline ends. Germline V CDR1 and CDR2: MNHEY, SVGEGT. The CDR3 is 14 residues long. CDR3 protein: CASRLRYGNTEAFF. For the CDR3, the DNA is TGTGCCAGCAGACTTCGATACGGGAACACTGAAGCTTTCTTT.

By sample share, this clonotype is medium-sized. The chain joins TRBV19 to TRBJ1-3; D is ambiguous. Trimming left V 3 bases short and J 0 bases short, with 6 bases between. CDR1 and CDR2 (germline): LNHDA, SQIVND (reference sequence). This CDR3 region has 14 residues. CDR3 in DNA: TGTGCCAGTAGTATCACGATCTCTGGAAACACCATATATTTT. Protein sequence: CASSITISGNTIYF. Combining the CDR3 with reference TRBV19 and TRBJ1-3 gives the whole variable domain DGGITQSPKYLFRKEGQNVTLSCEQNLNHDAMYWYRQDPGQGLRLIYYSQIVNDFQKGDIAEGYSVSREKKESFPLTVTSAQKNPTAFYLCASSITISGNTIYFGEGSWLTVV.

The rearrangement links TRBV7-6 to TRBJ1-3; 8 bases agree with TRBD1. This CDR3 is built from 15 residues. Germline loops: CDR1 SGHVS, CDR2 FNYEAQ. J lost 2 bases, V lost 5 bases, and 5 bases had no gene match. CDR3 bases: TGTGCCAGCAGCAAGGGACAGGCGGCTGGAAACACCATATATTTT. Amino acids: CASSKGQAAGNTIYF. The full variable domain, with the rest looked up from reference TRBV7-6 and TRBJ1-3, is GAGVSQSPRYKVTKRGQDVALRCDPISGHVSLYWYRQALGQGPEFLTYFNYEAQQDKSGLPNDRFSAERPEGSISTLTIQRTEQRDSAMYRCASSKGQAAGNTIYFGEGSWLTVV.

This clonotype was seen more than once but under ten times. As DNA, the CDR3 is TGTGCCGAAGGGCGGGGGGCCCCCGAGACAGATACGCAGTATTTT. It encodes CAEGRGAPETDTQYF. The gene calls are TRBV6-2 or TRBV6-3 and TRBJ2-3; 8 bases map to TRBD2. CDR3 length: 15 residues. Losses at the gene ends were 11 bases for V and 3 bases for J; bases not matched to a gene: 13. Germline V gene lookup returns CDR1 MNHEY and CDR2 SVGEGT.

This chain uses TRBV6-5 with TRBJ2-1, with 12 nucleotides matching TRBD2. Losses at the gene ends were 0 bases for V and 3 bases for J; bases not matched to a gene: 6. There are 18 residues in the CDR3. Germline loops: CDR1 MNHEY, CDR2 SVGAGI. CDR3 sequence (DNA): TGTGCCAGCAGTTACTCGGTTCTAGCGGGGGGGAACTACAATGAGCAGTTCTTC. This encodes CASSYSVLAGGNYNEQFF.

The chain employs TRBV5-1 and TRBJ2-2; D is uncertain. The CDR3 is 14 amino acids. The ends were cut back, 5 bases at V and 5 bases at J, with 13 bases in the middle. The germline gives CDR1 SGHRS, CDR2 YFSETQ. CDR3 residues: CASSRSDPTGELFF. CDR3 DNA: TGCGCCAGCAGTCGCTCAGATCCTACCGGGGAGCTGTTTTTT. The whole variable domain, remainder taken from reference TRBV5-1 and TRBJ2-2, is KAGVTQTPRYLIKTRGQQVTLSCSPISGHRSVSWYQQTPGQGLQFLFEYFSETQRNKGNFPGRFSGRQFSNSRSEMNVSTLELGDSALYLCASSRSDPTGELFFGEGSRLTVL.